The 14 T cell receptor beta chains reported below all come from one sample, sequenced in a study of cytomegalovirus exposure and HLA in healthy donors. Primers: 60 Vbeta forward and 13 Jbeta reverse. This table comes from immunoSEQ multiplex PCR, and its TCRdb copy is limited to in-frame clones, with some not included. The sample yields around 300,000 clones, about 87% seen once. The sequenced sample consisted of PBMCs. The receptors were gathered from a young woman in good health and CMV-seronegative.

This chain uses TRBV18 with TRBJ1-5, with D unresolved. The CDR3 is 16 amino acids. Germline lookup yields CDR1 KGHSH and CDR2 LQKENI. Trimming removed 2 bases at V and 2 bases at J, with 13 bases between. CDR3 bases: TGTGCCAGCTCACCAGCGGGGATTGGGGGCAATCAGCCCCAGCATTTT. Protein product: CASSPAGIGGNQPQHF.

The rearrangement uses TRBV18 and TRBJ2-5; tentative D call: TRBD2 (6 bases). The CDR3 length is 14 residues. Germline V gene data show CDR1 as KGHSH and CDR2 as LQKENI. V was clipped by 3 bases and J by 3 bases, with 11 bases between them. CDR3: CASSPFSGEETQYF. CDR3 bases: TGTGCCAGCTCACCTTTTAGCGGAGAAGAGACCCAGTACTTC.

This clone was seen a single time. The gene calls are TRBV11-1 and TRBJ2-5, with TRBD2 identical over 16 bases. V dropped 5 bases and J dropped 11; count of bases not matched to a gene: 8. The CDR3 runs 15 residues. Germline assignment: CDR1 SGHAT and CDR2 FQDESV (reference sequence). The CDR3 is CASSIGTSGGAVQYF. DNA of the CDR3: TGTGCCAGCAGCATAGGGACTAGCGGGGGGGCAGTTCAGTACTTC.

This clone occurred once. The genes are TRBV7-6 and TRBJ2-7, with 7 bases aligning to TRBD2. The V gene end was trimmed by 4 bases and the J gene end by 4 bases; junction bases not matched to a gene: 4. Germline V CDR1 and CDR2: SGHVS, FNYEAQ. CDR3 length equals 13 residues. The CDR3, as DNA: TGTGCCAGCAGCTCTATGGGGGGGTACGAGCAGTACTTC. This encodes CASSSMGGYEQYF.

This CDR3 is CASSEAWTGVRYF. The CDR3 region has the DNA TGTGCCAGCAGTGAAGCTTGGACAGGGGTTAGATATTTT. V gene TRBV6-1 combines with J gene TRBJ1-3; the match to TRBD1 covers 9 bases. V was clipped by 0 bases and J by 15 bases; unmatched bases: 6. The germline gives CDR1 MNHNS, CDR2 SASEGT. The CDR3 has 13 amino acids.

The CDR3 nucleotides read TGCACCAGCAGCCGGCACCTTTATGAGACTAGCGCCTACAATGAGCAGTTCTTC. Translation gives CTSSRHLYETSAYNEQFF. The chain uses TRBV1 and TRBJ2-1; the table's D call TRBD2 went unverified against the DNA. TRBV1 constitutes a pseudogene. The CDR3 totals 18 residues.

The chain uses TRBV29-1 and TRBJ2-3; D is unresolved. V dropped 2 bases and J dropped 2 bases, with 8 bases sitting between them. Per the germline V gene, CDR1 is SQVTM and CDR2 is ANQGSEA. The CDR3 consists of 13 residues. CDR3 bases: TGCAGCGTTGAAAGTGGGCACACAGATACGCAGTATTTT. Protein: CSVESGHTDTQYF.

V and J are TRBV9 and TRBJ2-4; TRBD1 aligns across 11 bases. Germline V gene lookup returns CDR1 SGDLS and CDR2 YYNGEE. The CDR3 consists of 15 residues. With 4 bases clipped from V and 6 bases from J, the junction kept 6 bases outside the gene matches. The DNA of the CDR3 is TGTGCCAGCAGCAATCCCGGGACAGGGGGAAACATTCAGTACTTC. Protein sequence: CASSNPGTGGNIQYF.

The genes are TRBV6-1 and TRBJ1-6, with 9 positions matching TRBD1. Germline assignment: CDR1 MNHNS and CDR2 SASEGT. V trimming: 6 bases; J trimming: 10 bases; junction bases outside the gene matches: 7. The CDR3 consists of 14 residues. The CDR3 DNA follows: TGTGCCAGCAGCAGACAGGGGGGGGAATCACCCCTCCACTTT. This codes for CASSRQGGESPLHF.

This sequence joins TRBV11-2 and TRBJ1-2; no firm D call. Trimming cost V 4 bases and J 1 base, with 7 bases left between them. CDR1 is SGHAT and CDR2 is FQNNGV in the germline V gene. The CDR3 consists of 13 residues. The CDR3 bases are TGTGCCAGCAGCTCCAGCGGTAACTATGGCTACACCTTC. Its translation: CASSSSGNYGYTF. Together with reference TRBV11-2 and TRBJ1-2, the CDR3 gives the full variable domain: EAGVAQSPRYKIIEKRQSVAFWCNPISGHATLYWYQQILGQGPKLLIQFQNNGVVDDSQLPKDRFSAERLKGVDSTLKIQPAKLEDSAVYLCASSSSGNYGYTFGSGTRLTVV.

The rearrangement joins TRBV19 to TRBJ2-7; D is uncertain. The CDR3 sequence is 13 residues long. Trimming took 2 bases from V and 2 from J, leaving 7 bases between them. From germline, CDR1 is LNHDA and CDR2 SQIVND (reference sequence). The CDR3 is CASSIFFAYEQYF. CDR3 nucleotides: TGTGCCAGTAGTATATTCTTCGCCTACGAGCAGTACTTC.

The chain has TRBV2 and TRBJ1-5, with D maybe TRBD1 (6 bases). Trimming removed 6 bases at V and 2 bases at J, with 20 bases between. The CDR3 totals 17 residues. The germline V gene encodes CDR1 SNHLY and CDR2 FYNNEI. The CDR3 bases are TGTGCCAGCAGAGGGGGGGGCAGTTCAGGTGGCAATCAGCCCCAGCATTTT. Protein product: CASRGGGSSGGNQPQHF.

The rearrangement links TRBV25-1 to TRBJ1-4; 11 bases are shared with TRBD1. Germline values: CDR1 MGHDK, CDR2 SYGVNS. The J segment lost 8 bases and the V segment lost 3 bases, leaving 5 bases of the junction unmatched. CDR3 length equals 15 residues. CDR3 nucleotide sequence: TGTGCCAGCAGTGACCCGGGACAGGGGGGAGAAAAACTGTTTTTT. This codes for CASSDPGQGGEKLFF. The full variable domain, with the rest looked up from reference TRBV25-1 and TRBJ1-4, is EADIYQTPRYLVIGTGKKITLECSQTMGHDKMYWYQQDPGMELHLIHYSYGVNSTEKGDLSSESTVSRIRTEHFPLTLESARPSHTSQYLCASSDPGQGGEKLFFGSGTQLSVL.

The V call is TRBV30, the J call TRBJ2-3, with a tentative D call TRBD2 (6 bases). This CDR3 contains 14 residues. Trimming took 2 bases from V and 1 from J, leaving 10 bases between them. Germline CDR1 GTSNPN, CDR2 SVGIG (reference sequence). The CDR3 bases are TGTGCCTGGAGTAGTAGCGGACGCACAGATACGCAGTATTTT. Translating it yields CAWSSSGRTDTQYF.